The T cell receptor beta chain described here comes from a study of blood T cells in healthy people across ages. The study, taken as a whole, reports: Among long-lived donors, naive CD4+ cells were more numerous and diversity higher than in aged donors. Among T cells, TCR beta diversity per million cells dropped roughly linearly as age rose.

Every participating donor contributed approximately 9.5 milliliters of peripheral blood through a draw. Germline CDR1 is SQVTM and CDR2 is ANQGSEA. The CDR3 has 11 amino acids. V gave up 4 bases and J gave up 11 bases, with 14 bases separating them. For the second PCR, which ran for about 7 to 11 cycles, a sample-barcoded 5' primer and a J-beta primer mix were used. MiXCR was run by TCRdb on the 5' RACE reads, yielding one entry per CDR3 protein. The data contain around 1.7 million distinct CDR3 sequences, about 28% of them singletons. This clonotype was recorded a few times. Antigen specificity is unknown.

Sequenced: blood. This sequence joins TRBV29-1 and TRBJ2-5; D is uncertain. This sequence originates from a woman in her thirties in good health. The CDR3 region is CSVVIGVGQYF. In DNA form, the CDR3 reads TGCAGCGTTGTGATTGGGGTAGGGCAGTACTTC.